The 24 T cell receptor beta chains below come from one sample, sequenced in a study of blood T cell repertoires in COVID-19 (dated by TCRdb to the early 2020s). The library was prepared using the immunoSEQ multiplex PCR assay. Here the immuneACCESS table is served through TCRdb, limited to in-frame sequences with V and J called. Missing clones are a known gap in these copies; in checked studies unresolved V genes cover under half, and the rest lacks a known reason. Counted in this sample were 200,000 or so clones; almost 85% of them appeared once. The top ten clones comprise 6.9% of the sample. The sequencing sample was made of peripheral blood. These receptors were taken from a human donor with acute or convalescent COVID-19. The donor label of this sample is uncertain.

The J gene is TRBJ2-3, the V gene TRBV3-1 (or the pseudogene TRBV3-2), with TRBD2 as a possible D gene (6 bases). The CDR3 has 16 amino acids. Trimming took 1 base from V and 0 from J, leaving 11 bases between them. CDR1 is LGHDT, CDR2 YNNKEL, per germline (reference sequence). The CDR3 DNA is TGTGCCAGCAGCCAAGTAGCTGGGACTAGCACAGATACGCAGTATTTT. It codes for CASSQVAGTSTDTQYF.

The V gene is TRBV7-2, the J gene TRBJ2-7; 7 bases agree with TRBD2. The CDR3 has 15 amino acids. Germline V lookup: CDR1 SGHTA, CDR2 FQGNSA. With V trimmed by 4 bases and J by 4 bases, 10 bases remained unmatched. CDR3 in amino acids: CASSSRAGEAYEQYF. The DNA of the CDR3 is TGTGCCAGCAGCTCAAGGGCGGGAGAGGCATACGAGCAGTACTTC.

This chain joins TRBV19 and TRBJ1-4; tentatively, D is TRBD1 (6 bases). CDR3 length: 15 amino acids. Germline CDR1 reads LNHDA; CDR2 reads SQIVND (reference sequence). Trimming took 3 bases from V and 5 from J, leaving 13 bases between them. In DNA form, the CDR3 reads TGTGCCAGTAGTATCCCGACAGGAGTAAATGAAAAACTGTTTTTT. Translated, it gives CASSIPTGVNEKLFF.

This clone was observed a single time. The V gene is TRBV18, the J gene TRBJ2-3, with D unresolved. Between the trimmed V and J ends, which lost 3 bases and 4 bases, there was a span of 8 bases. Germline V lookup: CDR1 KGHSH, CDR2 LQKENI. CDR3 length equals 13 residues. CDR3 protein: CASSPLTADTQYF. The CDR3 bases are TGTGCCAGCTCACCCCTTACTGCAGATACGCAGTATTTT. The complete variable domain, with remaining parts taken from reference TRBV18 and TRBJ2-3, reads NAGVMQNPRHLVRRRGQEARLRCSPMKGHSHVYWYRQLPEEGLKFMVYLQKENIIDESGMPKERFSAEFPKEGPSILRIQQVVRGDSAAYFCASSPLTADTQYFGPGTRLTVL.

This clone was seen only a few times. This chain uses TRBV19 with TRBJ2-2, with 12 bases that match TRBD2. V lost 4 bases to trimming and J lost 8 bases; unmatched junction nucleotides: 8. The CDR3 runs 16 residues. CDR1 is LNHDA, CDR2 SQIVND, per germline (reference sequence). In DNA, the CDR3 is TGTGCCAGTAGTAATCCGACTAGCGGGAGTTGGGGGGAGCTGTTTTTT. Its translation: CASSNPTSGSWGELFF.

The rearrangement uses TRBV4-3 and TRBJ1-1, with no clear D. The V gene lost 2 bases and the J gene lost 5 bases, with 9 bases spanning the gap. The CDR3 sequence is 13 residues long. Per germline, CDR1 LGHNA and CDR2 YSLEER. In DNA, the CDR3 is TGCGCCAGCAGCCAATATAGATGGACTGAAGCTTTCTTT. Translated, it gives CASSQYRWTEAFF.

The count of this clone is one. The chain is built from TRBV4-1 and TRBJ2-5; D may be TRBD1 (6 bases). Per the germline V gene, CDR1 is MGHRA and CDR2 is YSYEKL. The CDR3 contains 17 residues. V was cut by 0 bases and J by 4 bases, with 18 bases left in between. The DNA for the CDR3 is TGCGCCAGCAGCCAAGATAGAGGGGGAGCCCAGGGAGAGACCCAGTACTTC. It specifies CASSQDRGGAQGETQYF.

The J gene is TRBJ2-1, the V gene TRBV7-2; D gene ambiguous. The CDR3 is 12 amino acids. V shed 6 bases and J shed 15 bases, with 18 bases lying between them. The germline V gene encodes CDR1 SGHTA and CDR2 FQGNSA. The CDR3 DNA reads TGTGCCAGCAGTATCGACCCCGTTAGAGGGTTCTTC. It yields the protein CASSIDPVRGFF.

This clone was seen once. Other DNA variants within this sample encode the same CDR3. The chain has TRBV12-3 or TRBV12-4 and TRBJ1-5, with D unresolved. V shed 1 base and J shed 4 bases, with 5 bases lying between them. The CDR3 totals 13 residues. CDR3 in amino acids: CASSLGRNQPQHF. CDR3 nucleotide sequence: TGTGCCAGCAGTTTAGGTAGAAATCAGCCCCAGCATTTT.

V usage is TRBV7-2 and J usage is TRBJ1-1; TRBD1 is a possible D gene (5 bases). Germline V CDR1 and CDR2: SGHTA, FQGNSA. This CDR3 region has 17 residues. Trimming pared 1 base from V and 0 bases from J, leaving 15 bases between. The CDR3 loop is CASSLGAGISMNTEAFF. As DNA, the CDR3 is TGTGCCAGCAGCTTAGGGGCAGGGATCTCTATGAACACTGAAGCTTTCTTT.

This clone was seen just once. The chain recombines TRBV7-9 with TRBJ2-1, with TRBD2 identical over 14 bases. V lost 5 bases, J lost 4 bases, and 1 base stayed unmatched. In germline, CDR1 is SEHNR, CDR2 FQNEAQ (reference sequence). This CDR3 region has 15 residues. The CDR3 sequence: CASSGLAGGYNEQFF. CDR3 coding DNA: TGTGCCAGCAGCGGACTAGCGGGAGGTTACAATGAGCAGTTCTTC.

The chain has TRBV19 and TRBJ2-4; D may be TRBD1 (6 bases). The CDR3 runs to 14 residues. From germline, CDR1 is LNHDA and CDR2 SQIVND (reference sequence). V was cut by 7 bases and J by 0 bases, with 10 bases left in between. CDR3 region: CASKDSIAKNIQYF. CDR3 bases: TGTGCCAGTAAGGACAGTATAGCCAAAAACATTCAGTACTTC. Together with reference TRBV19 and TRBJ2-4, the CDR3 gives the full variable domain: DGGITQSPKYLFRKEGQNVTLSCEQNLNHDAMYWYRQDPGQGLRLIYYSQIVNDFQKGDIAEGYSVSREKKESFPLTVTSAQKNPTAFYLCASKDSIAKNIQYFGAGTRLSVL.

The rearrangement links TRBV11-3 to TRBJ2-1; 8 nucleotides align to TRBD1. From germline, CDR1 is SGHNT and CDR2 YENEEA. V lost 3 bases and J lost 2; bases outside the gene matches: 9. The CDR3 loop spans 17 amino acids. The chain's CDR3 is CASSFGTRDRPYNEQFF. CDR3 sequence (DNA): TGTGCCAGCAGCTTCGGGACCCGGGACAGGCCCTACAATGAGCAGTTCTTC.

The V call is TRBV5-1, the J call TRBJ2-7; the D gene is possibly TRBD2 (6 bases). V gave up 5 bases and J gave up 0 bases, with 12 bases separating them. This CDR3 is 14 amino acids long. Germline lookup yields CDR1 SGHRS and CDR2 YFSETQ. Here the CDR3 DNA reads TGCGCCAGCAGAGATAGCGGACCCTCCTACGAGCAGTACTTC. This sequence encodes CASRDSGPSYEQYF.

The rearrangement uses TRBV6-2 or TRBV6-3 and TRBJ2-7; TRBD2 matches at 8 bases. Germline-derived CDR1 and CDR2 are MNHEY and SVGEGT. The CDR3 covers 15 residues. V was clipped by 6 bases and J by 3 bases; unmatched bases: 10. The CDR3 sequence: CASSPTSSGSYEQYF. The CDR3 nucleotides are TGTGCCAGCAGCCCTACGTCGAGCGGGAGCTACGAGCAGTACTTC.

The V gene is TRBV11-2, the J gene TRBJ2-2; 8 bases line up with TRBD1. Trimming cost V 2 bases and J 3 bases; bases outside gene matches: 5. The CDR3 has 16 residues. Per the germline V gene, CDR1 is SGHAT and CDR2 is FQNNGV. This CDR3 is CASSLRAGGDTGELFF. For the CDR3, the DNA is TGTGCCAGCAGCTTACGGGCAGGGGGCGACACCGGGGAGCTGTTTTTT.

The chain joins TRBV11-2 to TRBJ2-7; 7 bases are shared with TRBD1. Germline CDR1 is SGHAT and CDR2 is FQNNGV. Trimming cost V 4 bases and J 2 bases; bases outside gene matches: 8. This CDR3 region has 15 residues. The CDR3 region is CASSSPTGAAYEQYF. In DNA, the CDR3 is TGTGCCAGCAGCTCTCCAACAGGGGCGGCCTACGAGCAGTACTTC.

This clone occurred a few times. The gene calls are TRBV5-1 and TRBJ1-6; 8 bases are a match to TRBD1. The junction had 4 bases not matched to a gene; V was cut back by 4 bases and J by 7 bases. CDR3 length: 14 residues. CDR1 and CDR2 (germline): SGHRS, YFSETQ. The CDR3 reads CASSLQGANSPLHF. CDR3 nucleotide sequence: TGCGCCAGCAGCCTCCAGGGGGCGAATTCACCCCTCCACTTT.

V is TRBV9 and J is TRBJ1-5; the D gene is possibly TRBD1 (6 bases). The CDR3 totals 14 residues. Germline CDR1 SGDLS, CDR2 YYNGEE. The V end lost 3 bases, the J end lost 5 bases, and 12 bases lay between the germline ends. CDR3 DNA sequence: TGTGCCAGCAGCGAAGGGGACACCTATCAGCCCCAGCATTTT. The encoded protein is CASSEGDTYQPQHF. Full variable domain (remainder filled in from reference TRBV9 and TRBJ1-5): DSGVTQTPKHLITATGQRVTLRCSPRSGDLSVYWYQQSLDQGLQFLIQYYNGEERAKGNILERFSAQQFPDLHSELNLSSLELGDSALYFCASSEGDTYQPQHFGDGTRLSIL.

The chain joins TRBV5-1 to TRBJ2-5; maybe TRBD1 (6 bases). This CDR3 is built from 15 residues. The V end was cut by 1 base, the J end by 2 bases, with 12 bases between. Germline CDR1 is SGHRS and CDR2 is YFSETQ. Here the CDR3 reads CASSLFGTTQETQYF. CDR3 bases: TGCGCCAGCAGCTTGTTTGGGACAACGCAAGAGACCCAGTACTTC.

The chain has TRBV27 and TRBJ2-2; 9 bases match TRBD1. The CDR3 contains 15 residues. The junction had 7 bases not matched to a gene; V was cut back by 6 bases and J by 5 bases. Germline V gives CDR1 MNHEY, CDR2 SMNVEV (reference sequence). The DNA for the CDR3 is TGTGCCAGCAGCCGGGGGACAGGGCGAACCGGGGAGCTGTTTTTT. It yields the protein CASSRGTGRTGELFF.

V and J are TRBV28 and TRBJ1-1; unclear D gene. CDR1 is MDHEN, CDR2 SYDVKM, per germline. The germline V and J ends were trimmed by 5 bases and 11 bases, with 24 bases remaining between them. This CDR3 is built from 15 residues. CDR3 loop: CASSPTRRTEAGAFF. CDR3 nucleotides: TGTGCCAGCAGTCCGACGCGGCGCACCGAGGCGGGCGCTTTCTTT.

The rearrangement uses TRBV12-5 and TRBJ2-1; maybe TRBD2 (6 bases). Trimming took off 7 bases at V and 6 bases at J, with 13 bases between the two ends. The length of the CDR3 is 13 residues. Germline CDR1 is LGHNT and CDR2 is FRNRAP. CDR3 region: CASVPLGGNEQFF. Written as DNA, the CDR3 is TGTGCTAGTGTTCCCCTGGGGGGCAATGAGCAGTTCTTC.

The chain links TRBV28 to TRBJ1-1; tentatively, D is TRBD1 (5 bases). Germline CDR1 and CDR2: MDHEN and SYDVKM. This CDR3 spans 13 amino acids. V was cut by 6 bases and J by 3 bases, with 11 bases left in between. In nucleotides, the CDR3 is TGTGCCAGCAGCGGGGGGTCGGACACTGAAGCTTTCTTT. This translates into CASSGGSDTEAFF.